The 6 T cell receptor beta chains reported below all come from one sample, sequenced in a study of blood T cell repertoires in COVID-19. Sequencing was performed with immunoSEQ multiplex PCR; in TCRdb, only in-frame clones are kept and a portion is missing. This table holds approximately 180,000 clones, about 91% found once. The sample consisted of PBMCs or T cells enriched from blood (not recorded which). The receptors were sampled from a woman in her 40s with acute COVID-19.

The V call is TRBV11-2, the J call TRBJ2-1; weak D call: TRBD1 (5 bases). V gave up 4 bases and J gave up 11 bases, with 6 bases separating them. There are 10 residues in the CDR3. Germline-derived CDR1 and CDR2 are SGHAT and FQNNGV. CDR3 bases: TGTGCCAGCAGCTCAGGGCAGCAGTTCTTC. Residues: CASSSGQQFF.

CDR3 region: CASSVATGVTNEKLFF. CDR3 DNA: TGTGCCAGCAGCGTAGCCACCGGGGTTACTAATGAAAAACTGTTTTTT. The chain links TRBV9 to TRBJ1-4, with unresolved D. V gave up 0 bases and J gave up 2 bases, with 11 bases separating them. From germline, CDR1 is SGDLS and CDR2 YYNGEE. The CDR3 covers 16 residues.

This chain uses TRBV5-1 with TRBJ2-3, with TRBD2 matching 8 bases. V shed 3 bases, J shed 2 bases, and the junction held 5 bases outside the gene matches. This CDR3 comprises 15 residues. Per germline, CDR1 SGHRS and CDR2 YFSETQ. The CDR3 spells CASSSLAGLTDTQYF. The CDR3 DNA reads TGCGCCAGCAGCTCCCTAGCGGGCCTCACAGATACGCAGTATTTT. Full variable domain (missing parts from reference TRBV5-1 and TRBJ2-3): KAGVTQTPRYLIKTRGQQVTLSCSPISGHRSVSWYQQTPGQGLQFLFEYFSETQRNKGNFPGRFSGRQFSNSRSEMNVSTLELGDSALYLCASSSLAGLTDTQYFGPGTRLTVL.

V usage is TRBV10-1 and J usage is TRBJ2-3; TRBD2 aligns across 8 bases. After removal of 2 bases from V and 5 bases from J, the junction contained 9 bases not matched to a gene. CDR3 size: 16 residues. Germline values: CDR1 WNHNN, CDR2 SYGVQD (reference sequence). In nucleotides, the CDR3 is TGCGCCAGCAGTGAGACTAGGCGGGAGGAAGAAGATACGCAGTATTTT. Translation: CASSETRREEEDTQYF.

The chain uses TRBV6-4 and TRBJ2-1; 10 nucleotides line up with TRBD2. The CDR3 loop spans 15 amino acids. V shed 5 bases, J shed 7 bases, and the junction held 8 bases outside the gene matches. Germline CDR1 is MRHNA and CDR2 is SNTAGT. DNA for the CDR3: TGTGCCAGCAGTCTTCTAGCGGGAGATGGGAATGAGCAGTTCTTC. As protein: CASSLLAGDGNEQFF.

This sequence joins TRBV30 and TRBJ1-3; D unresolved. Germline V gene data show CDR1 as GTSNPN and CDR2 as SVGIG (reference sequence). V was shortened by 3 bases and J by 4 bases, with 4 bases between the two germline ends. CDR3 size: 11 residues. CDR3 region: CAWSPGNTIYF. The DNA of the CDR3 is TGTGCCTGGAGCCCAGGAAACACCATATATTTT.